A single sample is the source of the 12 T cell receptor beta chains below, sequenced in a study of Graves' ophthalmopathy and Graves' hyperthyroidism. Amplified material comprised TCR beta CDR3 regions derived from RNA transcripts. HTBI-primed first-round RT-PCR preceded second-round multiplex PCR. TCRdb re-derived calls from the multiplex PCR reads in MiXCR, one entry per CDR3 protein. The sample contains 300,000 to 400,000 distinct CDR3 sequences, about 15% of which appear only once. The sample taken for sequencing was peripheral blood. These receptors were collected from an adult woman with stable Graves' hyperthyroidism.

This chain uses TRBV29-1 with TRBJ1-2, with 10 bases fitting TRBD1. V was pared by 4 bases and J by 5 bases, with 4 bases of the junction left unmatched. CDR3 length equals 13 residues. Germline V gives CDR1 SQVTM, CDR2 ANQGSEA. CDR3 protein: CSVAQGQGYGYTF. The CDR3 DNA reads TGCAGCGTTGCACAGGGACAGGGGTATGGCTACACCTTC.

This clonotype was found many times. The chain has TRBV6-5 and TRBJ2-5, with no clear D. The CDR3 is 16 amino acids. Looked up from germline, CDR1 is MNHEY and CDR2 is SVGAGI. The germline V and J ends were trimmed by 2 bases and 2 bases, with 15 bases remaining between them. CDR3 loop: CASSYPVSNQQETQYF. The CDR3 DNA follows: TGTGCCAGCAGTTACCCCGTCTCTAACCAACAAGAGACCCAGTACTTC.

Comment on this clonotype: Given a much more abundant clone one base away, this may be a read error. The gene calls are TRBV9 and TRBJ2-5, with D perhaps given as TRBD1 or TRBD2 (5 bases each). The germline V and J ends were trimmed by 3 bases and 5 bases, with 14 bases remaining between them. The CDR3 sequence is 14 residues long. The germline CDR1 and CDR2 sequences are SGDLS and YYNGEE. In DNA, the CDR3 is TGTGCCAGCAGCGCGAGGGACGGCCGGGAGACCCAGTACTTC. As protein: CASSARDGRETQYF.

On this clonotype: A much larger clone lies a single base off, so this may be a read error. This chain joins TRBV18 and TRBJ2-4; 13 positions agree with TRBD2. The CDR3 is 16 residues long. CDR1 is KGHSH, CDR2 LQKENI, per germline. Trimming at V came to 3 bases and at J to 3 bases, leaving 2 bases not matched to a gene. The CDR3 loop reads CASSPTSGRRKNIQYF. CDR3 sequence (DNA): TGTGCCAGCTCACCGACTAGCGGGAGGCGCAAAAACATTCAGTACTTC.

In this sample, this clonotype turned up a few times. J is TRBJ2-2 and V is TRBV11-2; TRBD2 aligns across 13 bases. Germline trimming cut 5 bases from V and 1 base from J; bases unmatched to any gene: 10. In germline, CDR1 is SGHAT, CDR2 FQNNGV. The CDR3 consists of 19 residues. DNA of the CDR3: TGTGCCAGCAGCCCCGGACTAGCGGGAGTTCTGGTGAACACCGGGGAGCTGTTTTTT. This gives the protein CASSPGLAGVLVNTGELFF.

This clonotype was counted ten times or more. The chain combines TRBV6-6 with TRBJ2-7; the D gene is possibly TRBD2 (6 bases). Looked up from germline, CDR1 is MNHNY and CDR2 is SVGAGI (reference sequence). V dropped 8 bases and J dropped 6 bases, with 20 bases sitting between them. The CDR3 length is 14 residues. The CDR3 spells CASHYAGQSGEQYF. The CDR3 nucleotides read TGTGCCAGCCACTACGCGGGGCAGTCGGGCGAGCAGTACTTC.

This clonotype has a count of ten or more. The CDR3 DNA reads TGTGCCAGCAGTTACCATAGACAGCTCTCCCATGGCTACACCTTC. It codes for CASSYHRQLSHGYTF. The chain uses TRBV6-5 and TRBJ1-2, with D possibly TRBD1 on 5 matching bases. Germline V gene sequence: CDR1 MNHEY, CDR2 SVGAGI. V was cut by 2 bases and J by 6 bases, with 16 bases left in between. The CDR3 extends over 15 amino acids.

This clonotype was detected ten times or more. The chain carries TRBV7-2 and TRBJ2-4; D is ambiguous. V was pared by 5 bases and J by 0 bases, with 17 bases between. Germline CDR1 and CDR2: SGHTA and FQGNSA. The CDR3 has 17 amino acids. The DNA of the CDR3 is TGTGCCAGCAGCCCCACCCCACCGGGCCTAGCCAAAAACATTCAGTACTTC. Its protein product is CASSPTPPGLAKNIQYF.

This sequence joins TRBV10-3 and TRBJ2-5; D possibly corresponds to TRBD1 (6 bases). The germline V and J ends were trimmed by 3 bases and 4 bases, with 12 bases remaining between them. The length of the CDR3 is 14 residues. CDR1 is ENHRY and CDR2 is SYGVKD in the germline V gene. CDR3 in amino acids: CAISDRQAGETQYF. DNA of the CDR3: TGTGCCATCAGTGATAGACAGGCAGGAGAGACCCAGTACTTC.

The table lists this clonotype with many counts. The CDR3 region has the DNA TGCAGTGCTCGACCGCTAGCGGGAGATAAAACCTACGAGCAGTACTTC. Protein product: CSARPLAGDKTYEQYF. The J gene is TRBJ2-7, the V gene TRBV20-1, with 10 bases matching TRBD2. The V gene end was trimmed by 5 bases and the J gene end by 2 bases; junction bases not matched to a gene: 12. CDR1 and CDR2 from the germline V gene are DFQATT and SNEGSKA (reference sequence). The CDR3 is 16 residues long.

The sample holds many counts of this clonotype. V usage is TRBV7-9 and J usage is TRBJ2-2, with unresolved D. The germline V gene encodes CDR1 SEHNR and CDR2 FQNEAQ (reference sequence). The CDR3 totals 14 residues. Between the trimmed V and J ends, which lost 5 bases and 4 bases, there was a span of 11 bases. In DNA, the CDR3 is TGTGCCAGCAGCCCCTCGGGTGGCACCGGGGAGCTGTTTTTT. Translation: CASSPSGGTGELFF.

The CDR3 here is CASRTGNSLNTEAFF. CDR3 DNA sequence: TGTGCCAGCAGGACAGGGAATAGCTTAAACACTGAAGCTTTCTTT. This chain uses TRBV12-3 or TRBV12-4 with TRBJ1-1; 7 bases are shared with TRBD1. J lost 2 bases, V lost 6 bases, and 9 bases had no gene match. The CDR3 loop spans 15 amino acids.